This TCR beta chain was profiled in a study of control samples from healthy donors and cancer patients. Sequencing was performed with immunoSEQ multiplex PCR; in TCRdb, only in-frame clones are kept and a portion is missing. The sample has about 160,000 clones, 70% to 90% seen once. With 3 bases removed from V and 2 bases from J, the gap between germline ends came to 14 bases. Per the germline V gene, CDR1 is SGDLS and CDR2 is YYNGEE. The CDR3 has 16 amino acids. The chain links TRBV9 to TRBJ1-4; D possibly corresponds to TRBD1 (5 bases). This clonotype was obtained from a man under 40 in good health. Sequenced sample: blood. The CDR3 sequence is CASSALGGATNEKLFF. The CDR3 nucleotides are TGTGCCAGCAGCGCCTTGGGGGGTGCGACTAATGAAAAACTGTTTTTT.